This T cell receptor beta chain is drawn from a study of cytotoxic CD8 clonotypes in ibrutinib-treated CLL. Study background: Around 10 relapsed/refractory, approximately 15 treatment-naive; around 18 IGHV unmutated. Specimens for response were gathered following a median about twelve months of therapy, spanning 6 to 36.

Details on this clone: What it binds is not known.

There are 14 residues in the CDR3. Deletions cut 3 bases from V and 3 bases from J, with 11 bases between. Germline V gene sequence: CDR1 KGHSH, CDR2 LQKENI. Study-wide findings and caveats: Exceeding age-matched healthy donors, baseline clonality also tracked the counts of circulating CD8+ T cells. Shared public clonotypes were rare, and on treatment they either got smaller or stayed the same.

The assay was immunoSEQ multiplex PCR, and TCRdb's table has in-frame clones only and misses some. The table shows approximately 57,000 clones, with 56% occurring only once. The sequence derives from a human donor with chronic lymphocytic leukemia. The material sequenced was PBMCs, taken after 24 months of ibrutinib treatment. The genes are TRBV18 and TRBJ1-2; no clear D. The CDR3 sequence is CASSPTGTYYGYTF. The CDR3 DNA reads TGTGCCAGCTCACCTACTGGTACCTACTATGGCTACACCTTC. Full variable domain (outside the CDR3, taken from reference TRBV18 and TRBJ1-2): NAGVMQNPRHLVRRRGQEARLRCSPMKGHSHVYWYRQLPEEGLKFMVYLQKENIIDESGMPKERFSAEFPKEGPSILRIQQVVRGDSAAYFCASSPTGTYYGYTFGSGTRLTVV.